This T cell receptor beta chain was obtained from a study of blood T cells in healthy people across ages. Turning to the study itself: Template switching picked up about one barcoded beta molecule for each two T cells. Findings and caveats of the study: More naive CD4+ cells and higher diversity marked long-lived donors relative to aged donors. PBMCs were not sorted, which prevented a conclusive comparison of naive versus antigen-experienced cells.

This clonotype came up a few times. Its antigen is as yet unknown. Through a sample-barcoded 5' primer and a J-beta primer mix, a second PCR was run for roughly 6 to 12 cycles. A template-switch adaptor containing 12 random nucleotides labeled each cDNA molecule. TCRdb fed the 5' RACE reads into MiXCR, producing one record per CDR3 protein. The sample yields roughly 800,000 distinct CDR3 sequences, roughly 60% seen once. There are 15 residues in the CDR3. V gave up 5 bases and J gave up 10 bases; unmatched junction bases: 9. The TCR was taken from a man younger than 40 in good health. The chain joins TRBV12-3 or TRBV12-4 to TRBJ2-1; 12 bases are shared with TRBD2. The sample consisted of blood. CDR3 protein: CASSPRGLAGREQFF. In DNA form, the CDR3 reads TGTGCCAGCAGTCCGCGAGGACTAGCGGGAAGGGAGCAGTTCTTC.